The 29 T cell receptor beta chains below were found in one sample sequenced in a study of post-analysis software for immune sequencing data (dated by TCRdb to 2013 to 2016). What the study reported, not specific to this receptor: Four to six TRBV segments, including TRBV5-6, TRBV5-1 and TRBV20-1, were significantly more frequent in patients than controls.

The receptor library was made with PCR. Sequencing was carried out with an Illumina HiSeq 2500. Unique molecular identifiers were incorporated into TCR beta cDNA libraries to reduce PCR and sequencing biases. In TCRdb, the public reads were trimmed at Q25 with fastp and aligned with MiXCR, with productive beta chains retained. Rows are combined by CDR3 protein, so each entry shows the most common genes and DNA. The sample has more than 350,000 distinct CDR3 sequences on record, 35% to 45% of them singletons. About 7.6% of the sample goes to the ten largest clones. Their recognized antigens are unknown. Sequencing was done on a sample of blood. The receptor set was obtained from a girl aged 2 to 10 with multiple sclerosis.

This clonotype turned up a few times. The chain has TRBV13 and TRBJ2-1, with D hard to call. V was shortened by 3 bases and J by 8 bases, with 8 bases between the two germline ends. The germline V gene encodes CDR1 PRHDT and CDR2 FYEKMQ (reference sequence). The CDR3 runs to 12 residues. CDR3 residues: CASSFPAYEQFF. DNA for the CDR3: TGTGCCAGCAGCTTCCCTGCTTATGAGCAGTTCTTC.

As concerns this clonotype: A junction end diverges from the germline sequence, so it may reflect a read error. CDR3 in amino acids: CSARGPGQGSETQYF. CDR3 nucleotide sequence: TGCAGTGCAAGAGGCCCGGGACAGGGATCAGAGACCCAGTACTTC. The rearrangement joins TRBV20-1 to TRBJ2-5; 9 bases fit TRBD1. Per the germline V gene, CDR1 is DFQATT and CDR2 is SNEGSKA (reference sequence). The CDR3 covers 15 residues.

About this clonotype: The junction departs from the called germline gene at one end, perhaps through a read error. This chain uses TRBV4-3 with TRBJ2-1, with D tentatively TRBD2 (6 bases). The germline gives CDR1 LGHNA, CDR2 YSLEER. The CDR3 is 16 residues long. CDR3 in amino acids: CANSPGRLVTYNEQFF. For the CDR3, the DNA is TGCGCCAACAGCCCAGGGAGACTAGTTACCTACAATGAGCAGTTCTTC.

The gene calls are TRBV6-5 and TRBJ2-2, with D possibly TRBD1 on 6 matching bases. Germline V gives CDR1 MNHEY, CDR2 SVGAGI. Trimming cost V 11 bases and J 6 bases, with 13 bases left between them. This CDR3 is built from 12 residues. CDR3 nucleotides: TGTGCCGCAGTGGCAGGGGCCGGGGAGCTGTTTTTT. It encodes CAAVAGAGELFF.

The rearrangement uses TRBV28 and TRBJ2-7; D is possibly TRBD2 (6 bases). Per germline, CDR1 MDHEN and CDR2 SYDVKM. This CDR3 has 15 residues. Trimming removed 5 bases from V and 1 base from J, with 15 bases in between. The CDR3 bases are TGTGCCAGCAGTCACGCTGGGCGGGAATCCTACGAGCAGTACTTC. It codes for CASSHAGRESYEQYF.

In its sample, this clonotype was seen a few times. J is TRBJ1-2 and V is TRBV7-2, with D possibly matching TRBD1 (5 bases). V shed 1 base and J shed 7 bases, with 13 bases lying between them. The length of the CDR3 is 14 residues. Germline V CDR1 and CDR2: SGHTA, FQGNSA. The CDR3 nucleotides are TGTGCCAGCAGCTTAGAGACCAGGGCAGTTGGCTACACCTTC. It encodes CASSLETRAVGYTF.

A few counts support this clonotype. The J gene is TRBJ2-6, the V gene TRBV7-2; D may be TRBD1 (5 bases). Trimming shortened V by 5 bases and J by 4 bases, and 21 bases separated the two germline ends. The CDR3 loop spans 18 amino acids. Germline lookup yields CDR1 SGHTA and CDR2 FQGNSA. DNA for the CDR3: TGTGCCAGCAGCGCTTATCCCGGATCAGGGCTCGGGGCCAACGTCCTGACTTTC. This gives the protein CASSAYPGSGLGANVLTF.

There are a few counts of this clonotype. This chain joins TRBV27 and TRBJ1-1; a possible D gene is TRBD1 (5 bases). V was shortened by 8 bases and J by 5 bases, with 15 bases between the two germline ends. The V gene's germline CDR1 is MNHEY and CDR2 SMNVEV (reference sequence). The CDR3 has 13 amino acids. The CDR3 DNA reads as TGTGCCAGCGCGTTAATGGGGCGAACTGAAGCTTTCTTT. Its translation: CASALMGRTEAFF.

V is TRBV12-3 or TRBV12-4 and J is TRBJ2-3; D remains unclear. The CDR3 runs to 12 residues. With 4 bases removed from V and 7 bases from J, the gap between germline ends came to 9 bases. The CDR3 DNA follows: TGTGCCAGCAGTTCTCGTGATCATACGCAGTATTTT. It encodes CASSSRDHTQYF.

The chain recombines TRBV12-3 or TRBV12-4 with TRBJ1-2; unclear D gene. The CDR3 is made up of 13 amino acids. V was clipped by 2 bases and J by 8 bases, with 12 bases between them. CDR3 loop: CASSLTMSIGYTF. The CDR3 bases are TGTGCCAGCAGTTTAACCATGAGCATAGGCTACACCTTC.

The CDR3, as DNA: TGCAGTGCTAGGCCCCCAGTGGGGGGGCGCGGCACTGAAGCTTTCTTT. It encodes CSARPPVGGRGTEAFF. The rearrangement links TRBV20-1 to TRBJ1-1; a weak D match, TRBD1 (6 bases). The CDR3 is made up of 16 amino acids. Trimming removed 3 bases from V and 4 bases from J, with 21 bases in between. Germline assignment: CDR1 DFQATT and CDR2 SNEGSKA (reference sequence).

This clonotype has just a few counts. V usage is TRBV12-3 or TRBV12-4 and J usage is TRBJ2-1; 12 nucleotides align to TRBD2. The CDR3 runs to 15 residues. The V and J ends lost 3 bases and 7 bases, in that order; junction bases with no gene match: 4. CDR3: CASSFPLAGGNEQFF. The CDR3, as DNA: TGTGCCAGCAGTTTCCCCCTAGCGGGAGGGAATGAGCAGTTCTTC.

The sample holds a few counts of this clonotype. This sequence joins TRBV20-1 and TRBJ2-7; a weak D match, TRBD1 (5 bases). V dropped 1 base and J dropped 3 bases, with 13 bases sitting between them. Germline V gene lookup returns CDR1 DFQATT and CDR2 SNEGSKA (reference sequence). There are 14 residues in the CDR3. In DNA form, the CDR3 reads TGCAGTGCTAGAGGGGGCGCCTCGGTCTACGAGCAGTACTTC. Translated: CSARGGASVYEQYF.

Ten or more counts support this clonotype. CDR3 residues: CASSLSGSGGAVNEQFF. In DNA form, the CDR3 reads TGTGCCAGCAGTTTATCGGGTAGCGGGGGGGCCGTTAATGAGCAGTTCTTC. The V and J genes are TRBV27 and TRBJ2-1; 11 bases agree with TRBD2. The V and J ends lost 0 bases and 7 bases, in that order; junction bases with no gene match: 8. Germline assignment: CDR1 MNHEY and CDR2 SMNVEV (reference sequence). The CDR3 consists of 17 residues.

In DNA, the CDR3 is TGTGCCAGCAGCGGAATCTCGGAGCAGTACTTC. This gives the protein CASSGISEQYF. The chain has TRBV7-9 and TRBJ2-5; D unclear. Germline CDR1 and CDR2: SEHNR and FQNEAQ (reference sequence). Trimming removed 5 bases from V and 11 bases from J, with 12 bases in between. The CDR3 length is 11 residues.

This clonotype was detected only a few times. The chain employs TRBV7-6 and TRBJ2-6; D ambiguous. This CDR3 contains 15 residues. V lost 1 base, J lost 4 bases, and 8 bases lay in between. In germline, CDR1 is SGHVS, CDR2 FNYEAQ. The DNA of the CDR3 is TGTGCCAGCAGCTTAGATCCCGGGGGGGCCAACGTCCTGACTTTC. This encodes CASSLDPGGANVLTF.

The rearrangement links TRBV5-6 to TRBJ1-1; no clear D. CDR1 SGHDT and CDR2 YYEEEE come from the germline V gene. The CDR3 contains 14 residues. With 4 bases removed from V and 0 bases from J, the gap between germline ends came to 10 bases. This CDR3 reads CASSHLGLNTEAFF. The CDR3 DNA reads as TGTGCCAGCAGCCATCTAGGACTGAACACTGAAGCTTTCTTT. Variable domain in full (rest from reference TRBV5-6 and TRBJ1-1): DAGVTQSPTHLIKTRGQQVTLRCSPKSGHDTVSWYQQALGQGPQFIFQYYEEEERQRGNFPDRFSGHQFPNYSSELNVNALLLGDSALYLCASSHLGLNTEAFFGQGTRLTVV.

This chain links TRBV18 with TRBJ1-2; D unclear. The CDR3 extends over 13 amino acids. V lost 2 bases and J 7 bases, leaving 11 bases between the germline ends. Germline loops: CDR1 KGHSH, CDR2 LQKENI. The CDR3 bases are TGTGCCAGCTCACCAGGTTTAATCTCTGGCTACACCTTC. Translated: CASSPGLISGYTF. The whole variable domain, remainder taken from reference TRBV18 and TRBJ1-2, is NAGVMQNPRHLVRRRGQEARLRCSPMKGHSHVYWYRQLPEEGLKFMVYLQKENIIDESGMPKERFSAEFPKEGPSILRIQQVVRGDSAAYFCASSPGLISGYTFGSGTRLTVV.

This clonotype was observed a few times. The chain employs TRBV29-1 and TRBJ1-1; 11 bases agree with TRBD1. The V segment lost 2 bases and the J segment 2 bases; nucleotides outside the gene matches: 7. CDR1 is SQVTM, CDR2 ANQGSEA, per germline. There are 16 residues in the CDR3. CDR3 residues: CSVEFVGTGGNTEAFF. CDR3 DNA: TGCAGCGTTGAATTTGTCGGGACAGGGGGTAACACTGAAGCTTTCTTT.

In its sample, this clonotype was seen a few times. The gene calls are TRBV20-1 and TRBJ2-1; maybe TRBD2 (6 bases). Trimming left V 0 bases short and J 6 bases short, with 18 bases between. Looked up from germline, CDR1 is DFQATT and CDR2 is SNEGSKA (reference sequence). The CDR3 totals 16 residues. The CDR3 spells CSAREGASESFNEQFF. In DNA form, the CDR3 reads TGCAGTGCTAGAGAAGGGGCTAGCGAAAGTTTCAATGAGCAGTTCTTC.

The V gene is TRBV24-1, the J gene TRBJ2-2, with D tentatively TRBD2 (6 bases). Germline V gene data show CDR1 as KGHDR and CDR2 as SFDVKD. The CDR3 contains 13 residues. V was trimmed by 12 bases and J by 5 bases, leaving 15 bases between them. DNA of the CDR3: TGTGCCGTCCGGGACTGGGGGACCGGGGAGCTGTTTTTT. It encodes CAVRDWGTGELFF.

This clonotype showed up just a few times. The genes are TRBV7-3 and TRBJ2-3, with 7 bases that match TRBD1. The CDR3 covers 16 residues. Germline V lookup: CDR1 SGHTA, CDR2 FQGTGA. V shed 5 bases, J shed 1 base, and the junction held 9 bases outside the gene matches. For the CDR3, the DNA is TGTGCCAGCAGCCAGCCCTTAGGGGGCGGCACAGATACGCAGTATTTT. Protein product: CASSQPLGGGTDTQYF.

The CDR3: CASRTRDRGIANYGYTF. The CDR3 DNA reads TGTGCCAGCAGAACTCGGGACAGGGGAATCGCTAACTATGGCTACACCTTC. The J gene is TRBJ1-2, the V gene TRBV28; 10 bases line up with TRBD1. After removal of 6 bases from V and 0 bases from J, the junction contained 10 bases not matched to a gene. From germline, CDR1 is MDHEN and CDR2 SYDVKM. This CDR3 contains 17 residues.

This clonotype was seen at least ten times. J is TRBJ2-7 and V is TRBV10-2; tentatively, D is TRBD1 (5 bases). The germline V and J ends were trimmed by 6 bases and 3 bases, with 12 bases remaining between them. The V gene's germline CDR1 is WSHSY and CDR2 SAAADI. CDR3 length equals 13 residues. The CDR3, as DNA: TGCGCCAGCAGCCCTGACAGACTCTACGAGCAGTACTTC. Protein product: CASSPDRLYEQYF.

A word on this clonotype: The junction departs from the called germline gene at one end, perhaps through a read error. The chain carries TRBV2 and TRBJ1-2; D is uncertain. The CDR3 is made up of 14 amino acids. The germline CDR1 and CDR2 sequences are SNHLY and FYNNEI. Here the CDR3 DNA reads TGTGCCAGCAGCGACGATCGACTTAACCATGGCTACACCTTC. This codes for CASSDDRLNHGYTF. The entire variable domain, with the rest obtained from reference TRBV2 and TRBJ1-2, is as follows: EPEVTQTPSHQVTQMGQEVILRCVPISNHLYFYWYRQILGQKVEFLVSFYNNEISEKSEIFDDQFSVERPDGSNFTLKIRSTKLEDSAMYFCASSDDRLNHGYTFGSGTRLTVV.

This clonotype was counted only a few times. V is TRBV29-1 and J is TRBJ2-1; TRBD1 matches 8 bases. From germline, CDR1 is SQVTM and CDR2 ANQGSEA. This CDR3 contains 16 residues. The J segment lost 7 bases and the V segment lost 3 bases, leaving 14 bases of the junction unmatched. Written as DNA, the CDR3 is TGCAGCGTTGATGCCCTCCCGGGACAGGTATTGAATGAGCAGTTCTTC. Translating gives CSVDALPGQVLNEQFF.

This clonotype appeared a few times. V and J are TRBV11-2 and TRBJ2-5; 7 nucleotides align to TRBD1. V was pared by 1 base and J by 5 bases, with 10 bases of the junction left unmatched. Germline assignment: CDR1 SGHAT and CDR2 FQNNGV. This CDR3 is 16 amino acids long. The chain's CDR3 is CASSLVGRGSEETQYF. The CDR3 nucleotides read TGTGCCAGCAGCTTAGTGGGCAGGGGGTCGGAGGAGACCCAGTACTTC.

This clonotype has just a few counts. The V call is TRBV20-1, the J call TRBJ2-7; D is ambiguous. This CDR3 contains 12 residues. In germline, CDR1 is DFQATT, CDR2 SNEGSKA (reference sequence). Trimming removed 3 bases at V and 4 bases at J, with 10 bases between. The CDR3 is CSASPYPYEQYF. The CDR3, as DNA: TGCAGTGCTAGCCCCTATCCTTACGAGCAGTACTTC.

On this clonotype: One end of the junction fails to match germline, which may point to a read error. The rearrangement links TRBV7-6 to TRBJ2-7, with 7 bases matching TRBD1. The CDR3 loop spans 16 amino acids. Germline CDR1 and CDR2: SGHVS and FNYEAQ. This CDR3 is CTSSLGDRANSYEQYF. DNA of the CDR3: TGTACCAGCAGCTTAGGAGACAGGGCCAACTCCTACGAGCAGTACTTC. Full variable domain (remainder filled in from reference TRBV7-6 and TRBJ2-7): GAGVSQSPRYKVTKRGQDVALRCDPISGHVSLYWYRQALGQGPEFLTYFNYEAQQDKSGLPNDRFSAERPEGSISTLTIQRTEQRDSAMYRCTSSLGDRANSYEQYFGPGTRLTVT.